These 29 T cell receptor beta chains share one sample of origin, sequenced in a study of response to subunit inactivated influenza vaccine. Each CDR3 protein is one row after TCRdb ran MiXCR on the RT-PCR reads. The data show about 190,000 distinct CDR3 sequences, 13% to 15% seen once. Sample: CD8+ T cells sorted from PBMCs, taken around 5 days after vaccination. Source of these receptors: a man in his fifties who received an inactivated influenza vaccine.

This clonotype was detected only a few times. The gene calls are TRBV4-1 and TRBJ2-7; the D gene is possibly TRBD1 (6 bases). The CDR3 is 17 residues long. From germline, CDR1 is MGHRA and CDR2 YSYEKL. The V end was cut by 0 bases, the J end by 1 base, with 16 bases between. The CDR3 DNA reads as TGCGCCAGCAGCCAAGATATCGACCAGGACAGATCCTACGAGCAGTACTTC. Residues: CASSQDIDQDRSYEQYF.

This clonotype was seen at least ten times. V usage is TRBV27 and J usage is TRBJ2-1, with a weak D call TRBD2 (6 bases). From germline, CDR1 is MNHEY and CDR2 SMNVEV (reference sequence). V gave up 6 bases and J gave up 4 bases, with 10 bases separating them. The CDR3 runs 13 residues. The CDR3 protein is CASRGDFYNEQFF. For the CDR3, the DNA is TGTGCCAGCAGGGGGGACTTTTACAATGAGCAGTTCTTC.

This clonotype was seen a few times. V is TRBV20-1 and J is TRBJ2-1, with a tentative D call TRBD2 (6 bases). The CDR3 is made up of 15 amino acids. The V end was cut by 5 bases, the J end by 5 bases, with 19 bases between. Germline CDR1 is DFQATT and CDR2 is SNEGSKA (reference sequence). This CDR3 is CSAALEGSGHNEQFF. CDR3 nucleotide sequence: TGCAGTGCTGCCCTAGAAGGTAGCGGTCACAATGAGCAGTTCTTC.

The V gene is TRBV2, the J gene TRBJ1-2; no clear D. The CDR3 is made up of 14 amino acids. The germline gives CDR1 SNHLY, CDR2 FYNNEI. Trimming cost V 3 bases and J 8 bases, with 16 bases left between them. The CDR3, as DNA: TGTGCCAGCAGTGATTCGGAAGCACTCGTCGGCTACACCTTC. As protein: CASSDSEALVGYTF.

V usage is TRBV5-1 and J usage is TRBJ2-7; D gene ambiguous. CDR1 and CDR2 from the germline V gene are SGHRS and YFSETQ. With 2 bases removed from V and 4 bases from J, the gap between germline ends came to 13 bases. The CDR3 is 14 amino acids. The CDR3 DNA follows: TGCGCCAGCAGCTTTGCGGACGGGCGATACGAGCAGTACTTC. This translates into CASSFADGRYEQYF.

There are a few counts of this clonotype. V and J are TRBV4-2 and TRBJ2-2, with TRBD2 identical over 10 bases. The CDR3 has 17 residues. Trimming took 0 bases from V and 7 from J; bases not matched to a gene: 8. In germline, CDR1 is LGHNA, CDR2 YNFKEQ. The CDR3 sequence is CASSQDITSGIYGELFF. The CDR3 bases are TGTGCCAGCAGCCAAGATATAACTAGCGGGATATACGGGGAGCTGTTTTTT.

The table lists this clonotype with many counts. One end of the junction varies from germline; a read error may be responsible. The chain combines TRBV7-7 with TRBJ2-3, with unresolved D. CDR1 and CDR2 (germline): SSHAT, FNYEAQ (reference sequence). CDR3 size: 13 residues. CDR3 DNA: TGTGCTAGCAGCTCGTCGGCCACAGATACGCAGTATTTT. This sequence encodes CASSSSATDTQYF.

The chain joins TRBV28 to TRBJ1-5; perhaps TRBD1 as D (6 bases). The CDR3 totals 15 residues. Trimming removed 1 base at V and 4 bases at J, with 11 bases between. Germline V CDR1 and CDR2: MDHEN, SYDVKM. The CDR3 region has the DNA TGTGCCAGCAGTTTATTGGACAGCGAAAATCAGCCCCAGCATTTT. It translates to CASSLLDSENQPQHF.

This clonotype has just a few counts. The chain uses TRBV12-3 or TRBV12-4 and TRBJ2-2; D ambiguous. The V and J ends lost 3 bases and 1 base respectively, with 18 bases between them. The CDR3 is made up of 18 amino acids. This CDR3 is CASSFWGLIGENTGELFF. For the CDR3, the DNA is TGTGCCAGCAGTTTTTGGGGTTTGATCGGAGAGAACACCGGGGAGCTGTTTTTT.

Ten or more counts support this clonotype. This chain connects TRBV20-1 to TRBJ1-5; TRBD1 matches at 8 bases. Germline V gives CDR1 DFQATT, CDR2 SNEGSKA (reference sequence). CDR3 length equals 14 residues. The trim removed 3 bases at V and 5 bases at J, leaving 6 bases unmatched. The CDR3 coding sequence is TGCAGTGCTAGTTTACAGGGGGGAGATCAGCCCCAGCATTTT. Its translation: CSASLQGGDQPQHF.

This clonotype was seen a few times. The rearrangement joins TRBV15 to TRBJ1-2; D gene uncertain. Trimming cost V 5 bases and J 0 bases, with 13 bases left between them. There are 15 residues in the CDR3. CDR1 LNHNV and CDR2 YYDKDF come from the germline V gene (reference sequence). As DNA, the CDR3 is TGTGCCACCAGCCTCAGGCTATTAGCTAACTATGGCTACACCTTC. Amino acid sequence: CATSLRLLANYGYTF.

This clonotype was detected a few times. The chain recombines TRBV7-2 with TRBJ2-7, with TRBD1 matching over 8 bases. The CDR3 covers 14 residues. Germline lookup yields CDR1 SGHTA and CDR2 FQGNSA. Unmatched junction bases numbered 5, after V lost 1 base and J lost 6 bases. The CDR3 coding sequence is TGTGCCAGCAGCTTAGGGACAGGGTGGATCGAGCAGTACTTC. It yields the protein CASSLGTGWIEQYF.

The V and J genes are TRBV18 and TRBJ1-2; the D gene is possibly TRBD1 (5 bases). Germline V gene data show CDR1 as KGHSH and CDR2 as LQKENI. The CDR3 runs to 13 residues. V was clipped by 5 bases and J by 0 bases, with 7 bases between them. CDR3 nucleotide sequence: TGTGCCAGCTCAGACAGCCCTAACTATGGCTACACCTTC. Amino acids: CASSDSPNYGYTF.

This clonotype has a handful of counts. The chain links TRBV6-2 or TRBV6-3 to TRBJ2-7; D assignment may be TRBD1 or TRBD2 (5 bases each). Germline assignment: CDR1 MNHEY and CDR2 SVGEGT. The CDR3 totals 14 residues. Trimming cost V 4 bases and J 7 bases, with 17 bases left between them. The DNA of the CDR3 is TGTGCCAGCAGTTTCTTCCGGGACGAATTTGAGCAGTACTTC. Translating it yields CASSFFRDEFEQYF.

This clonotype was counted many times. This chain joins TRBV6-1 and TRBJ2-1, with D perhaps TRBD1 (6 bases). Germline lookup yields CDR1 MNHNS and CDR2 SASEGT. V was cut by 5 bases and J by 2 bases, with 13 bases left in between. This CDR3 region has 15 residues. CDR3 sequence reads: CASSPPGTPYNEQFF. CDR3 DNA: TGTGCCAGCAGTCCCCCCGGGACACCCTACAATGAGCAGTTCTTC.

This rearrangement joins TRBV4-3 to TRBJ2-3; D not certain. Trimming cost V 1 base and J 2 bases, with 10 bases left between them. The germline V gene has CDR1 LGHNA and CDR2 YSLEER. This CDR3 region has 15 residues. The CDR3 region has the DNA TGCGCCAGCAGCCAAGGGAACACCTACACAGATACGCAGTATTTT. Amino acids: CASSQGNTYTDTQYF.

This clonotype was observed many times. The chain links TRBV27 to TRBJ2-5; weak D call: TRBD1 (6 bases). Trimming shortened V by 4 bases and J by 4 bases, and 10 bases separated the two germline ends. This CDR3 is 13 amino acids long. Germline V gene lookup returns CDR1 MNHEY and CDR2 SMNVEV (reference sequence). The chain's CDR3 is CASSSTGGETQYF. The DNA for the CDR3 is TGTGCCAGCAGTTCGACAGGAGGAGAGACCCAGTACTTC.

V and J are TRBV3-1 and TRBJ2-1; D uncertain. The CDR3 has 16 residues. Germline V gene lookup returns CDR1 LGHDT and CDR2 YNNKEL (reference sequence). Trimming cost V 0 bases and J 2 bases, with 11 bases left between them. The CDR3: CASSQDQGSAYNEQFF. Written as DNA, the CDR3 is TGTGCCAGCAGCCAAGATCAAGGCAGCGCCTACAATGAGCAGTTCTTC.

The V gene is TRBV9, the J gene TRBJ2-7; the match to TRBD2 covers 8 bases. This CDR3 has 14 amino acids. Germline lookup yields CDR1 SGDLS and CDR2 YYNGEE. The ends lost 3 bases at V and 5 bases at J; junction bases unmatched: 7. This CDR3 reads CASSDLSGSNEQYF. As DNA, the CDR3 is TGTGCCAGCAGCGACCTGAGCGGGAGCAACGAGCAGTACTTC.

The CDR3 sequence: CAWSVLAGGMSFGEQYF. The CDR3 DNA reads TGTGCCTGGAGTGTCCTAGCGGGGGGCATGTCATTTGGCGAGCAGTACTTC. The gene calls are TRBV30 and TRBJ2-7, with TRBD2 matching over 11 bases. The CDR3 is 17 amino acids. Germline trimming cut 0 bases from V and 6 bases from J; bases unmatched to any gene: 13. Germline V gives CDR1 GTSNPN, CDR2 SVGIG (reference sequence).

The CDR3 protein is CAWSPIGVEAFF. The CDR3 coding sequence is TGTGCCTGGAGTCCGATCGGGGTTGAAGCTTTCTTT. This chain joins TRBV30 and TRBJ1-1; D gene unclear. CDR3 length equals 12 residues. Germline CDR1 is GTSNPN and CDR2 is SVGIG (reference sequence). The V and J ends lost 2 bases and 7 bases respectively, with 11 bases between them.

This clonotype has at least ten counts. The chain has TRBV7-6 and TRBJ2-1; 12 positions agree with TRBD2. This CDR3 comprises 16 residues. The trim removed 3 bases at V and 5 bases at J, leaving 5 bases unmatched. Looked up from germline, CDR1 is SGHVS and CDR2 is FNYEAQ. The CDR3 sequence is CASSLTSGGLNNEQFF. CDR3 bases: TGTGCCAGCAGCTTGACTAGCGGGGGCCTAAACAATGAGCAGTTCTTC. The full variable domain, rest sourced from reference TRBV7-6 and TRBJ2-1, is GAGVSQSPRYKVTKRGQDVALRCDPISGHVSLYWYRQALGQGPEFLTYFNYEAQQDKSGLPNDRFSAERPEGSISTLTIQRTEQRDSAMYRCASSLTSGGLNNEQFFGPGTRLTVL.

The rearrangement links TRBV7-2 to TRBJ2-7; D gene uncertain. The CDR3 has 12 residues. Germline lookup yields CDR1 SGHTA and CDR2 FQGNSA. V lost 4 bases and J 9 bases, leaving 13 bases between the germline ends. The CDR3, as DNA: TGTGCCAGCAGCTCCGATGGGTTGGGGCAGTACTTC. Translating gives CASSSDGLGQYF. Variable domain in full (rest from reference TRBV7-2 and TRBJ2-7): GAGVSQSPSNKVTEKGKDVELRCDPISGHTALYWYRQSLGQGLEFLIYFQGNSAPDKSGLPSDRFSAERTGGSVSTLTIQRTQQEDSAVYLCASSSDGLGQYFGPGTRLTVT.

This clonotype has a handful of counts. The rearrangement links TRBV2 to TRBJ2-5, with D possibly being TRBD2 (6 bases). V was cut by 2 bases and J by 6 bases, with 19 bases left in between. Per the germline V gene, CDR1 is SNHLY and CDR2 is FYNNEI. The CDR3 runs 16 residues. Written as DNA, the CDR3 is TGTGCCAGCAGTGAAAGATCCCTAGCGCTTTCGAAGACCCAGTACTTC. Translating it yields CASSERSLALSKTQYF. The full variable domain, in which reference TRBV2 and TRBJ2-5 provide the parts outside the CDR3, is EPEVTQTPSHQVTQMGQEVILRCVPISNHLYFYWYRQILGQKVEFLVSFYNNEISEKSEIFDDQFSVERPDGSNFTLKIRSTKLEDSAMYFCASSERSLALSKTQYFGPGTRLLVL.

This clonotype was detected a few times. The chain is built from TRBV27 and TRBJ2-1; TRBD1 agrees at 9 bases. CDR1 and CDR2 from the germline V gene are MNHEY and SMNVEV (reference sequence). V was clipped by 3 bases and J by 0 bases; unmatched bases: 3. The CDR3 loop spans 16 amino acids. CDR3 sequence reads: CASSLGTGSSYNEQFF. The CDR3 DNA reads TGTGCCAGCAGTTTGGGGACAGGGAGCTCCTACAATGAGCAGTTCTTC.

This clonotype was detected many times. The rearrangement links TRBV27 to TRBJ2-3; tentative D call: TRBD2 (6 bases). V lost 1 base and J 1 base, leaving 21 bases between the germline ends. The CDR3 has 19 residues. Germline assignment: CDR1 MNHEY and CDR2 SMNVEV (reference sequence). Written as DNA, the CDR3 is TGTGCCAGCAGTTTATACCTCCGTAGACTAGGAGAGGGCACAGATACGCAGTATTTT. Translated: CASSLYLRRLGEGTDTQYF.

The V call is TRBV6-5, the J call TRBJ1-1; D is unclear. Per germline, CDR1 MNHEY and CDR2 SVGAGI. There are 13 residues in the CDR3. Between the trimmed V and J ends, which lost 6 bases and 3 bases, there was a span of 11 bases. Here the CDR3 DNA reads TGTGCCAGCAGATTACTAGGAGACACTGAAGCTTTCTTT. Translated, it gives CASRLLGDTEAFF.

V is TRBV6-2 or TRBV6-3 and J is TRBJ2-1, with D possibly being TRBD1 (5 bases). Trimming removed 2 bases from V and 9 bases from J, with 8 bases in between. CDR1 and CDR2 (germline): MNHEY, SVGEGT. This CDR3 comprises 12 residues. Here the CDR3 DNA reads TGTGCCAGCAGTTACCAGGGCGGTGAGCAGTTCTTC. Its translation: CASSYQGGEQFF.

The chain uses TRBV20-1 and TRBJ2-6; D unclear. Germline V gene data show CDR1 as DFQATT and CDR2 as SNEGSKA (reference sequence). CDR3 length equals 14 residues. Trimming left V 2 bases short and J 6 bases short, with 11 bases between. This CDR3 reads CSARHRAEANVLTF. DNA for the CDR3: TGCAGTGCTAGACACCGCGCTGAGGCCAACGTCCTGACTTTC.